One and the same sample provided the 18 T cell receptor beta chains below, sequenced in a study of T cell changes during pregnancy in multiple sclerosis (dated by TCRdb to the late 2010s). The receptor library was made with the immunoSEQ multiplex PCR assay. The clones in this table, taken by TCRdb from immuneACCESS, are in-frame only. Not every clone is retained; where verified, under half of the shortfall comes from an unresolved V gene, and the cause of the rest is unknown. The sample yields 65,000 to 80,000 clones; just over 90% were counted once. The top ten hold around 0.2% of the sample. This material consisted of CD4+ T cells from peripheral blood mononuclear cells, taken before pregnancy. Receptors originate from a female donor with multiple sclerosis, enrolled in a pregnancy study.

This clone was detected only a few times. The CDR3 DNA sequence: TGTGCCAGCAGCACAACAGGGGGCACTGAAGCTTTCTTT. It encodes CASSTTGGTEAFF. V gene TRBV6-6 combines with J gene TRBJ1-1; 8 bases align to TRBD1. The CDR3 spans 13 residues. Trimming cost V 6 bases and J 4 bases; bases outside gene matches: 4. Germline V gene lookup returns CDR1 MNHNY and CDR2 SVGAGI (reference sequence).

The chain uses TRBV5-1 and TRBJ2-3; D may be TRBD2 (6 bases). CDR1 and CDR2 from the germline V gene are SGHRS and YFSETQ. The CDR3 contains 14 residues. Trimming left V 6 bases short and J 0 bases short, with 11 bases between. The CDR3 region is CASKGGASTDTQYF. For the CDR3, the DNA is TGCGCCAGCAAAGGAGGGGCTAGCACAGATACGCAGTATTTT. Looking up the rest from reference TRBV5-1 and TRBJ2-3 gives the full variable domain: KAGVTQTPRYLIKTRGQQVTLSCSPISGHRSVSWYQQTPGQGLQFLFEYFSETQRNKGNFPGRFSGRQFSNSRSEMNVSTLELGDSALYLCASKGGASTDTQYFGPGTRLTVL.

The chain combines TRBV5-4 with TRBJ2-7; D unclear. The CDR3 is 15 amino acids. Germline assignment: CDR1 SGHNT and CDR2 YYREEE (reference sequence). Trimming left V 7 bases short and J 0 bases short, with 17 bases between. The CDR3 region is CASQDLTTPSYEQYF. For the CDR3, the DNA is TGTGCCAGCCAGGATCTGACCACACCCTCCTACGAGCAGTACTTC.

The chain is built from TRBV5-1 and TRBJ1-1, with TRBD1 identical over 8 bases. The germline V gene has CDR1 SGHRS and CDR2 YFSETQ. The V gene end was trimmed by 2 bases and the J gene end by 7 bases; junction bases not matched to a gene: 13. This CDR3 spans 16 amino acids. CDR3 amino acids: CASSFRTGPANFEAFF. The DNA of the CDR3 is TGCGCCAGCAGCTTTCGGACAGGGCCGGCGAACTTTGAAGCTTTCTTT. The full variable domain, in which reference TRBV5-1 and TRBJ1-1 provide the parts outside the CDR3, is KAGVTQTPRYLIKTRGQQVTLSCSPISGHRSVSWYQQTPGQGLQFLFEYFSETQRNKGNFPGRFSGRQFSNSRSEMNVSTLELGDSALYLCASSFRTGPANFEAFFGQGTRLTVV.

This chain joins TRBV7-9 and TRBJ2-7; no definite D call. Germline loops: CDR1 SEHNR, CDR2 FQNEAQ (reference sequence). V lost 7 bases to trimming and J lost 2 bases, with 9 bases between them. The CDR3 sequence is 12 residues long. The CDR3 sequence is CASTSSPYEQYF. The DNA for the CDR3 is TGTGCCAGCACCTCCAGTCCCTACGAGCAGTACTTC.

The rearrangement uses TRBV5-5 and TRBJ2-2; D not resolved. The V and J ends lost 0 bases and 4 bases respectively, with 4 bases between them. CDR1 and CDR2 (germline): SGHKS, YYEKEE (reference sequence). The CDR3 extends over 13 amino acids. This CDR3 is CASSLGGTGELFF. The CDR3 DNA follows: TGTGCCAGCAGCTTGGGAGGCACCGGGGAGCTGTTTTTT.

This clone appeared once. The chain is built from TRBV18 and TRBJ1-3; D not certain. This CDR3 is built from 13 residues. Germline CDR1 and CDR2: KGHSH and LQKENI. V lost 2 bases to trimming and J lost 3 bases, with 5 bases between them. The CDR3 is CASSPGSGNTIYF. The CDR3 bases are TGTGCCAGCTCACCAGGGAGTGGAAACACCATATATTTT.

About this clone itself: The germline gene is not matched at one end of the junction; a read error may be the cause. The chain recombines TRBV20-1 with TRBJ1-1; no clear D. CDR3 length: 11 residues. Germline CDR1 is DFQATT and CDR2 is SNEGSKA (reference sequence). The CDR3 loop reads CSARVPTRLYF. CDR3 DNA: TGCAGTGCTAGAGTCCCGACCAGGCTCTACTTT.

The rearrangement links TRBV10-3 to TRBJ2-7; D possibly corresponds to TRBD1 (6 bases). CDR1 and CDR2 (germline): ENHRY, SYGVKD. The CDR3 has 12 amino acids. Trimming shortened V by 0 bases and J by 7 bases, and 7 bases separated the two germline ends. The CDR3 DNA reads as TGTGCCATCAGTGAGTCGAGGGGGGAGCAGTACTTC. Translation gives CAISESRGEQYF.

V is TRBV5-1 and J is TRBJ1-6; D uncertain. The germline gives CDR1 SGHRS, CDR2 YFSETQ. The CDR3 length is 12 residues. Deletions cut 0 bases from V and 10 bases from J, with 5 bases between. DNA for the CDR3: TGCGCCAGCAGCTTGGACGGGTCACCCCTCCACTTT. Translation: CASSLDGSPLHF.

The chain has TRBV9 and TRBJ1-4; D gene uncertain. The germline V gene has CDR1 SGDLS and CDR2 YYNGEE. The CDR3 length is 13 residues. Deletions cut 0 bases from V and 7 bases from J, with 7 bases between. This CDR3 reads CASSVVEGEKLFF. The CDR3 DNA reads TGTGCCAGCAGCGTAGTGGAGGGTGAAAAACTGTTTTTT.

The chain recombines TRBV18 with TRBJ1-1; D unclear. The CDR3 is 15 residues long. Trimming left V 3 bases short and J 4 bases short, with 15 bases between. CDR1 is KGHSH, CDR2 LQKENI, per germline. In nucleotides, the CDR3 is TGTGCCAGCTCACCGAAGACCTTTGGGAGCACTGAAGCTTTCTTT. It codes for CASSPKTFGSTEAFF.

DNA of the CDR3: TGTGCCAGCAGCTTGGCCGGGACAGATACGCAGTATTTT. It encodes CASSLAGTDTQYF. This rearrangement joins TRBV5-4 to TRBJ2-3; D is unresolved. The CDR3 runs 13 residues. V dropped 0 bases and J dropped 3 bases, with 5 bases sitting between them. The germline CDR1 and CDR2 sequences are SGHNT and YYREEE (reference sequence).

This clone was counted a single time. The chain links TRBV7-9 to TRBJ2-1; 9 bases are shared with TRBD2. Per the germline V gene, CDR1 is SEHNR and CDR2 is FQNEAQ (reference sequence). The junction had 9 bases not matched to a gene; V was cut back by 5 bases and J by 4 bases. There are 16 residues in the CDR3. The CDR3 sequence is CASSPSGTSSYNEQFF. DNA of the CDR3: TGTGCCAGCAGCCCCTCTGGGACTAGCAGTTACAATGAGCAGTTCTTC.

This chain links TRBV30 with TRBJ1-6, with a possible D match to TRBD1 (5 bases). CDR1 is GTSNPN and CDR2 is SVGIG in the germline V gene (reference sequence). V gave up 3 bases and J gave up 6 bases, with 18 bases separating them. The CDR3 extends over 16 amino acids. CDR3 sequence reads: CAWSLIKGVGNSPLHF. CDR3 bases: TGTGCCTGGAGCCTCATAAAAGGGGTGGGTAATTCACCCCTCCACTTT. The full variable domain, completed using reference TRBV30 and TRBJ1-6, is SQTIHQWPATLVQPVGSPLSLECTVEGTSNPNLYWYRQAAGRGLQLLFYSVGIGQISSEVPQNLSASRPQDRQFILSSKKLLLSDSGFYLCAWSLIKGVGNSPLHFGNGTRLTVT.

The V call is TRBV5-1, the J call TRBJ1-2, with TRBD1 matching over 9 bases. CDR1 SGHRS and CDR2 YFSETQ come from the germline V gene. This CDR3 region has 18 residues. The J segment lost 4 bases and the V segment lost 0 bases, leaving 13 bases of the junction unmatched. The CDR3 spells CASSLGGLPGQGVYGYTF. As DNA, the CDR3 is TGCGCCAGCAGCTTGGGGGGTCTCCCGGGACAGGGCGTCTATGGCTACACCTTC.

The rearrangement uses TRBV18 and TRBJ2-3; possible D gene TRBD2, 6 bases. V lost 3 bases, J lost 2 bases, and 12 bases lay in between. Germline V gene sequence: CDR1 KGHSH, CDR2 LQKENI. The CDR3 is made up of 15 amino acids. CDR3 residues: CASSPASAYTDTQYF. The CDR3 nucleotides are TGTGCCAGCTCACCGGCTAGCGCCTACACAGATACGCAGTATTTT.

The genes are TRBV19 and TRBJ1-5, with a weak D call TRBD1 (5 bases). V was trimmed by 7 bases and J by 9 bases, leaving 28 bases between them. The length of the CDR3 is 17 residues. The germline V gene encodes CDR1 LNHDA and CDR2 SQIVND (reference sequence). CDR3 sequence (DNA): TGTGCCAGTACTCCTGGGGGAGGGTCCTATCTCCGCTGGCCCCAGCATTTT. Amino acids: CASTPGGGSYLRWPQHF.